This T cell receptor (beta chain) was sequenced for a study of human CD8 memory T cell subsets. Regarding the study as a whole: The sequencing covered T cell receptor beta chains alone.

UMI-labeled 5' RACE generated the TCR beta libraries. From the 5' RACE reads, TCRdb lists one entry per CDR3 protein and no DNA. The sample table includes about 10,000 distinct CDR3 sequences. On this clonotype itself: Antigen: not known.

The CDR3 loop spans 15 amino acids. This sequence originates from a human donor in good health. The genes are TRBV21-1 and TRBJ2-4; TCRdb returns TRBD1, unconfirmable since there is no DNA. TRBV21-1 is an annotated pseudogene. The sequencing input was CD8+ T cells from PBMCs. The CDR3 reads CASSKAGGPKNIQYF.